Each of the 9 T cell receptor beta chains below was sequenced from the same sample in a study of T cell clones after liver transplantation (dated by TCRdb to the late 2010s). Library preparation was by the immunoSEQ multiplex PCR assay. TCRdb retrieved this table from immuneACCESS and kept in-frame rearrangements only. Not all clones are present; in checked studies, unresolved V genes account for under half, and no reason is known for the remainder. Here the sample has around 78,000 clones; around 78% occur a single time. Approximately 2.8% of the sample belongs to the ten largest clones. The source material was CD4+ T cells from blood, sampled at the 22-month timepoint. All receptors come from a human patient who received a liver transplant. After a transplant, some T cells may be of graft donor origin.

The chain uses TRBV6-6 and TRBJ2-7, with D tentatively TRBD1 or TRBD2 (5 bases each). V lost 6 bases, J lost 0 bases, and 18 bases lay in between. Germline-derived CDR1 and CDR2 are MNHNY and SVGAGI (reference sequence). CDR3 size: 16 residues. CDR3 sequence: CASSELAGAGSYEQYF. CDR3 coding DNA: TGTGCCAGCAGCGAGTTGGCCGGGGCGGGCTCCTACGAGCAGTACTTC.

This clone has only a few counts. The J gene is TRBJ2-7, the V gene TRBV6-5; 8 nucleotides match TRBD1. This CDR3 contains 13 residues. From germline, CDR1 is MNHEY and CDR2 SVGAGI. Trimming took 6 bases from V and 7 from J; bases not matched to a gene: 8. The CDR3 reads CASSFQGALEQYF. Written as DNA, the CDR3 is TGTGCCAGCAGCTTCCAGGGGGCGCTTGAGCAGTACTTC.

The gene calls are TRBV7-9 and TRBJ2-6, with D maybe TRBD2 (5 bases). This CDR3 is built from 15 residues. Per the germline V gene, CDR1 is SEHNR and CDR2 is FQNEAQ (reference sequence). V was pared by 7 bases and J by 1 base, with 11 bases between. This CDR3 is CASTRTGSGANVLTF. CDR3 in DNA: TGTGCCAGCACCCGGACTGGGTCTGGGGCCAACGTCCTGACTTTC.

The rearrangement joins TRBV4-1 to TRBJ2-3, with 9 bases fitting TRBD2. The germline V gene encodes CDR1 MGHRA and CDR2 YSYEKL. The CDR3 contains 16 residues. With V trimmed by 0 bases and J by 7 bases, 8 bases remained unmatched. CDR3 nucleotide sequence: TGCGCCAGCAGCCAAGATCCCGGACTAGCGTTGAATACGCAGTATTTT. As protein: CASSQDPGLALNTQYF.

The genes are TRBV19 and TRBJ2-6; D gene uncertain. V lost 1 base and J 0 bases, leaving 13 bases between the germline ends. CDR1 LNHDA and CDR2 SQIVND come from the germline V gene (reference sequence). This CDR3 has 18 residues. Written as DNA, the CDR3 is TGTGCCAGTAGTATAGCCGCAGCCGCGGTCTCTGGGGCCAACGTCCTGACTTTC. Its translation: CASSIAAAAVSGANVLTF.

This chain uses TRBV4-3 with TRBJ2-2, with 16 bases identical to TRBD2. This CDR3 is 21 amino acids long. Germline V lookup: CDR1 LGHNA, CDR2 YSLEER. The junction had 15 bases not matched to a gene; V was cut back by 4 bases and J by 4 bases. CDR3 sequence reads: CASSLYARGLAGGLGTGELFF. In DNA form, the CDR3 reads TGCGCCAGCAGCCTTTATGCCAGGGGACTAGCGGGGGGGCTGGGCACCGGGGAGCTGTTTTTT.

V is TRBV5-1 and J is TRBJ2-2; 11 bases align to TRBD2. The J segment lost 6 bases and the V segment lost 3 bases, leaving 4 bases of the junction unmatched. This CDR3 spans 15 amino acids. The germline V gene encodes CDR1 SGHRS and CDR2 YFSETQ. CDR3 region: CASSYTSGSPGELFF. For the CDR3, the DNA is TGCGCCAGCAGCTATACTAGCGGGAGTCCCGGGGAGCTGTTTTTT.

This chain joins TRBV7-2 and TRBJ2-3; 11 bases line up with TRBD2. CDR1 is SGHTA and CDR2 is FQGNSA in the germline V gene. Unmatched junction bases numbered 6, after V lost 2 bases and J lost 5 bases. The CDR3 has 16 residues. For the CDR3, the DNA is TGTGCCAGCAGCTTAAATAGCGGGGGGGCCGGAGATACGCAGTATTTT. Translating it yields CASSLNSGGAGDTQYF.

The rearrangement uses TRBV12-2 and TRBJ2-3. TRBV12-2 is a pseudogene locus. CDR3 length: 11 residues. The CDR3 sequence is CASRLEDTQYF. The CDR3 DNA is TGTGCAAGTCGCTTAGAAGATACGCAGTATTTT.